The 19 T cell receptor beta chains below were found in one sample sequenced in a study of PD-1 blockade in classical Hodgkin lymphoma. Stated time point: cycle 4 day 1 (C4D1), after five to seven weeks of nivolumab. Every patient was affected by relapse after autologous stem cell transplantation, while exposure to brentuximab vedotin was not uniform. Clones were sequenced by immunoSEQ multiplex PCR, and TCRdb holds only the in-frame ones, with some missing. The sample lists 90,000 to 140,000 clones; approximately 89% were seen once. Here the sequenced sample was peripheral blood mononuclear cells (PBMCs), taken before the fourth cycle of nivolumab. Every receptor here comes from a human donor with classical Hodgkin lymphoma.

The chain's CDR3 is CASSPRHPETEAFF. The CDR3 DNA follows: TGTGCCAGCAGCCCGAGACACCCCGAAACTGAAGCTTTCTTT. The chain is built from TRBV7-2 and TRBJ1-1; D is undetermined. Deletions cut 5 bases from V and 5 bases from J, with 15 bases between. Germline V gene lookup returns CDR1 SGHTA and CDR2 FQGNSA. This CDR3 contains 14 residues.

The table lists this clone with a count of one. Here the CDR3 reads CATRRGAYNEQFF. The DNA for the CDR3 is TGTGCCACCCGGAGGGGGGCTTACAATGAGCAGTTCTTC. This chain links TRBV28 with TRBJ2-1; possibly TRBD1 or TRBD2 for D (6 bases each). V lost 10 bases, J lost 4 bases, and 14 bases lay in between. Germline V lookup: CDR1 MDHEN, CDR2 SYDVKM. CDR3 length: 13 residues.

The chain links TRBV9 to TRBJ1-1; possibly TRBD1 for D (5 bases). Germline CDR1 reads SGDLS; CDR2 reads YYNGEE. V gave up 5 bases and J gave up 0 bases, with 5 bases separating them. This CDR3 has 12 amino acids. The CDR3, as DNA: TGTGCCAGCAGAGGGGTGAACACTGAAGCTTTCTTT. This codes for CASRGVNTEAFF. Variable domain in full (rest from reference TRBV9 and TRBJ1-1): DSGVTQTPKHLITATGQRVTLRCSPRSGDLSVYWYQQSLDQGLQFLIQYYNGEERAKGNILERFSAQQFPDLHSELNLSSLELGDSALYFCASRGVNTEAFFGQGTRLTVV.

The chain employs TRBV19 and TRBJ1-5; D is unclear. V lost 7 bases and J lost 6, with 16 bases in between. Germline-derived CDR1 and CDR2 are LNHDA and SQIVND (reference sequence). The CDR3 sequence is 14 residues long. CDR3 residues: CASTQGGISQPQHF. The CDR3 nucleotides read TGTGCCAGTACCCAAGGAGGGATCTCTCAGCCCCAGCATTTT.

As concerns this clone: One junction end disagrees with the germline gene, perhaps due to a read error. The chain is built from TRBV5-5 and TRBJ1-3, with D possibly TRBD1 on 5 matching bases. This CDR3 region has 12 residues. Germline values: CDR1 SGHKS, CDR2 YYEKEE (reference sequence). The CDR3 DNA is TGTGCCAGCAGCCTCCCGGGGGGACTTGGGTCTTTT. Protein: CASSLPGGLGSF.

This clone turned up a few times. The rearrangement links TRBV2 to TRBJ1-1, with D unclear. Germline V gives CDR1 SNHLY, CDR2 FYNNEI. This CDR3 comprises 10 residues. Trimming stripped 8 bases from V and 5 bases from J, with 6 bases between. This CDR3 is CASAVTEAFF. In DNA form, the CDR3 reads TGTGCCAGCGCAGTAACTGAAGCTTTCTTT.

This chain joins TRBV28 and TRBJ1-1, with D unclear. There are 14 residues in the CDR3. The V and J ends lost 3 bases and 0 bases respectively, with 8 bases between them. The germline V gene encodes CDR1 MDHEN and CDR2 SYDVKM. The CDR3 spells CASSLWRLNTEAFF. The CDR3, as DNA: TGTGCCAGCAGTTTGTGGAGGCTGAACACTGAAGCTTTCTTT.

The chain combines TRBV10-1 with TRBJ1-2; 11 bases are a match to TRBD1. Unmatched junction bases numbered 9, after V lost 2 bases and J lost 7 bases. This CDR3 has 16 residues. From germline, CDR1 is WNHNN and CDR2 SYGVQD (reference sequence). CDR3 sequence (DNA): TGCGCCAGCAGTGAGGCCTTAACCGGGACAGGGGGTGGCTACACCTTC. It yields the protein CASSEALTGTGGGYTF.

V and J are TRBV19 and TRBJ1-1; D may be TRBD1 (6 bases). Per the germline V gene, CDR1 is LNHDA and CDR2 is SQIVND (reference sequence). This CDR3 comprises 12 residues. The V and J ends lost 5 bases and 5 bases respectively, with 9 bases between them. The CDR3 region has the DNA TGTGCCAGTAGTCCTGGACAGACTGAAGCTTTCTTT. It codes for CASSPGQTEAFF.

V is TRBV27 and J is TRBJ2-7; 7 nucleotides agree with TRBD1. V was pared by 6 bases and J by 2 bases, with 7 bases of the junction left unmatched. CDR3 length: 14 amino acids. Per the germline V gene, CDR1 is MNHEY and CDR2 is SMNVEV (reference sequence). CDR3 in amino acids: CASRLRDSTYEQYF. The CDR3 DNA reads TGTGCCAGCAGACTCCGGGACAGTACCTACGAGCAGTACTTC.

V gene TRBV28 combines with J gene TRBJ1-2; D is ambiguous. Germline CDR1 reads MDHEN; CDR2 reads SYDVKM. V was pared by 2 bases and J by 8 bases, with 15 bases between. This CDR3 has 14 amino acids. The CDR3 reads CASSLGVRLPGYTF. Written as DNA, the CDR3 is TGTGCCAGCAGTTTAGGCGTCAGACTCCCAGGCTACACCTTC.

The rearrangement links TRBV30 to TRBJ2-7; D not resolved. The CDR3 contains 11 residues. In germline, CDR1 is GTSNPN, CDR2 SVGIG (reference sequence). The ends were cut back, 0 bases at V and 2 bases at J, with 2 bases in the middle. This CDR3 is CAWSVTYEQYF. The CDR3 bases are TGTGCCTGGAGTGTGACCTACGAGCAGTACTTC.

J is TRBJ2-7 and V is TRBV6-5; TRBD1 agrees at 9 bases. Looked up from germline, CDR1 is MNHEY and CDR2 is SVGAGI. V lost 4 bases to trimming and J lost 5 bases; unmatched junction nucleotides: 0. The CDR3 sequence is 12 residues long. The CDR3 region is CASSWTGDEQYF. The CDR3 coding sequence is TGTGCCAGCAGTTGGACAGGGGACGAGCAGTACTTC.

The chain combines TRBV25-1 with TRBJ1-1, with a possible D match to TRBD1 (5 bases). Trimming stripped 6 bases from V and 5 bases from J, with 16 bases between. The V gene's germline CDR1 is MGHDK and CDR2 SYGVNS. This CDR3 region has 14 residues. This chain's CDR3 is CASRKDIRGTEAFF. As DNA, the CDR3 is TGTGCCAGCAGGAAGGACATAAGAGGAACTGAAGCTTTCTTT.

This chain links TRBV7-9 with TRBJ2-1; D is unclear. Trimming removed 0 bases at V and 7 bases at J, with 10 bases between. This CDR3 comprises 14 residues. Germline CDR1 SEHNR, CDR2 FQNEAQ (reference sequence). The CDR3 DNA follows: TGTGCCAGCAGCTTAGCGCGCCTGGGGAATGAGCAGTTCTTC. Its protein product is CASSLARLGNEQFF. The full variable domain, rest sourced from reference TRBV7-9 and TRBJ2-1, is DTGVSQNPRHKITKRGQNVTFRCDPISEHNRLYWYRQTLGQGPEFLTYFQNEAQLEKSRLLSDRFSAERPKGSFSTLEIQRTEQGDSAMYLCASSLARLGNEQFFGPGTRLTVL.

In this sample, this clone turned up a few times. The genes are TRBV28 and TRBJ1-1, with D possibly being TRBD1 (6 bases). CDR1 and CDR2 from the germline V gene are MDHEN and SYDVKM. Trimming stripped 4 bases from V and 2 bases from J, with 8 bases between. This CDR3 has 13 amino acids. The CDR3 nucleotides read TGTGCCAGCAGTTGGACAGCTAACACTGAAGCTTTCTTT. Protein sequence: CASSWTANTEAFF.

The CDR3: CASSIWGRTEAFF. For the CDR3, the DNA is TGTGCCAGTAGTATCTGGGGCCGGACTGAAGCTTTCTTT. The V gene is TRBV19, the J gene TRBJ1-1; D is possibly TRBD1 (5 bases). The germline CDR1 and CDR2 sequences are LNHDA and SQIVND (reference sequence). The CDR3 runs to 13 residues. The V end was cut by 3 bases, the J end by 5 bases, with 10 bases between.

The chain employs TRBV6-6 and TRBJ2-3, with 8 bases that match TRBD1. V shed 9 bases, J shed 4 bases, and the junction held 3 bases outside the gene matches. In germline, CDR1 is MNHNY, CDR2 SVGAGI (reference sequence). The CDR3 runs 12 residues. CDR3 sequence: CASSTGADTQYF. CDR3 DNA: TGTGCCAGTTCGACAGGGGCAGATACGCAGTATTTT.

This clone showed up just once. The chain links TRBV19 to TRBJ2-1, with 7 nucleotides matching TRBD2. Looked up from germline, CDR1 is LNHDA and CDR2 is SQIVND (reference sequence). Trimming took 1 base from V and 4 from J; bases not matched to a gene: 7. This CDR3 is 16 amino acids long. The CDR3 nucleotides read TGTGCCAGTAGTATAGTGGGAGGGTGGCAATACAATGAGCAGTTCTTC. This gives the protein CASSIVGGWQYNEQFF.